This T cell receptor (beta chain) was sequenced for a study of T cells in women clearing cervical HPV infection. Study-wide context: Controls were women whose single incident HPV16 infection cleared within 12 months without precancer or cancer. Controls gave blood once infection was undetectable; cases at lesion identification.

A remark on this clone: What it binds is unknown. The CDR3 extends 3 residues past the end of the read, so its final part is completed from the germline J gene.

Broader study findings: Richness differences could reflect unmeasured T-cell content per sample. CIN3+ cases had significantly higher TCR repertoire richness than controls, but evenness did not differ.

The repertoire was sequenced with immunoSEQ multiplex PCR; TCRdb's copy has only in-frame clones and lacks some. The sample features 30,000 or so clones, with roughly 3.6% in its top ten. The germline gives CDR1 MNHEY, CDR2 SVGEGT. CDR3 length: 14 amino acids. V lost 7 bases to trimming and J lost 3 bases; unmatched junction nucleotides: 8. The chain uses TRBV6-2 or TRBV6-3 and TRBJ2-7; 8 positions agree with TRBD1. Sample: blood buffy coat. This clonotype was obtained from a woman between 18 and 69 years old with a cervical HPV16 infection that either progressed to CIN3+ or cleared (not recorded which). CDR3 bases read: TGTGCCAGCAACCGGGACAGGTCCTTCTACGAG. It translates to CASNRDRSFYE. The CDR3 in full is CASNRDRSFYEQYF.